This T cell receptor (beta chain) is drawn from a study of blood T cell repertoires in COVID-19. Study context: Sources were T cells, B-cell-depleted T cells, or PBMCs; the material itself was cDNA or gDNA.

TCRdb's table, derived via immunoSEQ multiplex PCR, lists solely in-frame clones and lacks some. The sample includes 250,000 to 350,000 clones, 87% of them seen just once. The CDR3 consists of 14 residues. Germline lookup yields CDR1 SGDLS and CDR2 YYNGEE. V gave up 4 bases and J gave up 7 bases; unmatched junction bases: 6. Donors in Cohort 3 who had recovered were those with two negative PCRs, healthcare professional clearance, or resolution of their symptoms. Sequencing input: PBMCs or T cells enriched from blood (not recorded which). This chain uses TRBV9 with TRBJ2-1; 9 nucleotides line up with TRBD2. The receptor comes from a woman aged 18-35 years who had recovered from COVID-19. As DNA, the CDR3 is TGTGCCAGCAGCCCAGGACTAGCGAGGAATGAGCAGTTCTTC. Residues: CASSPGLARNEQFF.